This T cell receptor (beta chain) was sequenced during a study of T cell changes during pregnancy in multiple sclerosis. Looked up from germline, CDR1 is SNHLY and CDR2 is FYNNEI. The CDR3 runs to 17 residues. J was trimmed by 0 bases and V by 4 bases; bases with no gene match: 8. Sequencing was performed with immunoSEQ multiplex PCR; in TCRdb, only in-frame clones are kept and a portion is missing. Of about 38,000 clones in the sample, around 90% were seen once. This clone was detected once. This TCR derives from a female donor in good health, enrolled as a control in a pregnancy study. Specimen: CD4+ T cells from peripheral blood mononuclear cells, collected after pregnancy. The chain uses TRBV2 and TRBJ2-2, with 7 bases fitting TRBD1. The CDR3, as DNA: TGTGCCAGCAGTGGATACACGGACAGGACGAACACCGGGGAGCTGTTTTTT. Its translation is CASSGYTDRTNTGELFF.